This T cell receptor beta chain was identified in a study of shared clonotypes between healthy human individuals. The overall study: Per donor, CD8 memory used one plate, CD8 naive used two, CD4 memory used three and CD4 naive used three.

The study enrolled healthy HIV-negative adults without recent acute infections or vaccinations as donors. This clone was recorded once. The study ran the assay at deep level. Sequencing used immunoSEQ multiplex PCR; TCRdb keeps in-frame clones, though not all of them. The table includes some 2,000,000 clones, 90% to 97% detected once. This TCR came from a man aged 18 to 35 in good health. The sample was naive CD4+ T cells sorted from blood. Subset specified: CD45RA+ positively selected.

The CDR3: CASSLMTGLNTEAFF. CDR3 sequence (DNA): TGTGCCAGCAGCTTGATGACAGGCCTGAACACTGAAGCTTTCTTT. The gene calls are TRBV7-9 and TRBJ1-1; a possible D gene is TRBD1 (6 bases). The CDR3 loop spans 15 amino acids. V lost 3 bases, J lost 0 bases, and 11 bases lay in between. CDR1 is SEHNR, CDR2 FQNEAQ, per germline (reference sequence).